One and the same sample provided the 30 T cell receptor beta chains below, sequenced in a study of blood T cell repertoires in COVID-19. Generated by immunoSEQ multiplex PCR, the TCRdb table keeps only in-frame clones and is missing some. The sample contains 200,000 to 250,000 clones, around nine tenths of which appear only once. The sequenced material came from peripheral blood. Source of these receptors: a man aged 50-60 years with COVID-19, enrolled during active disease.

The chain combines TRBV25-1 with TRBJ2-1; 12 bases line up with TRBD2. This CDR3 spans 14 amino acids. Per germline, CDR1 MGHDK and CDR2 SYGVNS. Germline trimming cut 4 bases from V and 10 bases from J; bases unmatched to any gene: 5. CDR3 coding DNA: TGTGCCAGCAGTGGCCCAGGACTAGCGGGGGAGCAGTTCTTC. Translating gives CASSGPGLAGEQFF.

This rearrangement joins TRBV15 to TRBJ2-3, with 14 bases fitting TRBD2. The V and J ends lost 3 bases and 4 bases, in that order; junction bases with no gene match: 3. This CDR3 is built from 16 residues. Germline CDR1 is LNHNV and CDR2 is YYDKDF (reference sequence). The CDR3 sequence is CATSRETSGGADTQYF. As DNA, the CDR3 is TGTGCCACCAGCAGGGAGACTAGCGGGGGGGCAGATACGCAGTATTTT. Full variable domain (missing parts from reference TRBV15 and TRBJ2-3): DAMVIQNPRYQVTQFGKPVTLSCSQTLNHNVMYWYQQKSSQAPKLLFHYYDKDFNNEADTPDNFQSRRPNTSFCFLDIRSPGLGDTAMYLCATSRETSGGADTQYFGPGTRLTVL.

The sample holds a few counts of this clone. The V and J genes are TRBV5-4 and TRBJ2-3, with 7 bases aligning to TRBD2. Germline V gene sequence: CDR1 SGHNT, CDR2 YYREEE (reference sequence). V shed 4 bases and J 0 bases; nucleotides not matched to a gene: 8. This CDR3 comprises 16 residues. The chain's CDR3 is CASSPSQRGSTDTQYF. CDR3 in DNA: TGTGCCAGCAGCCCAAGCCAGCGGGGTAGCACAGATACGCAGTATTTT.

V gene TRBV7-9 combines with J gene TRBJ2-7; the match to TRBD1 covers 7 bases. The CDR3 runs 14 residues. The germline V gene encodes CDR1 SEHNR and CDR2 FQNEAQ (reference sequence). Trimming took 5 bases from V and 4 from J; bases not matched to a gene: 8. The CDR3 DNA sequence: TGTGCCAGCAGCGCTGGAACAGGGGTTTACGAGCAGTACTTC. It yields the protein CASSAGTGVYEQYF.

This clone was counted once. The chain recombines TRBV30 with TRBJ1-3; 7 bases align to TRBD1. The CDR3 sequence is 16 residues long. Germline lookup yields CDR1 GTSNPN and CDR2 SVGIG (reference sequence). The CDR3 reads CAADGTADNSGNTIYF. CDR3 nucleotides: TGTGCTGCCGATGGGACAGCCGATAACTCTGGAAACACCATATATTTT.

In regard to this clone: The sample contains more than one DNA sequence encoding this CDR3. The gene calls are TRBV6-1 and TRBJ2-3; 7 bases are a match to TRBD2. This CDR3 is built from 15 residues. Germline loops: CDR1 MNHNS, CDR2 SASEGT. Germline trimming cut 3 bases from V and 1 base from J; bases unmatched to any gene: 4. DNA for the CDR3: TGTGCCAGCAGTGAGGAGGCGGGGGGCACAGATACGCAGTATTTT. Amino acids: CASSEEAGGTDTQYF.

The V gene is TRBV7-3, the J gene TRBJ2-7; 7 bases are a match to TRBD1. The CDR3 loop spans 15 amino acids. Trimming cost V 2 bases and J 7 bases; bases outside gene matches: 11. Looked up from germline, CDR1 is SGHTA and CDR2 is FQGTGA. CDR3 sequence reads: CASSLVAGTVEEQYF. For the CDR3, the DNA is TGTGCCAGCAGCTTAGTTGCCGGGACAGTAGAGGAGCAGTACTTC.

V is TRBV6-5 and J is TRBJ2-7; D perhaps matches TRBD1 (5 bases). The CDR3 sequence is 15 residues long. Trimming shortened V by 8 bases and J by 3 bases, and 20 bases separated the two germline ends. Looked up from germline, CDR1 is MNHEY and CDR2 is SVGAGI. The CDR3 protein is CASGERGRPDYEQYF. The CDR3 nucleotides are TGTGCCAGCGGGGAAAGGGGCCGACCCGACTACGAGCAGTACTTC.

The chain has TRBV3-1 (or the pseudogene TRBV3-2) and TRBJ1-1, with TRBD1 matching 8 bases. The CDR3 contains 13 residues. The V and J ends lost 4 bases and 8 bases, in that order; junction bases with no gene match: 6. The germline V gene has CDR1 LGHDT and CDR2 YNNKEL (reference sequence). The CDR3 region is CASSPSTGAEAFF. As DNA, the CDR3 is TGTGCCAGCAGCCCATCGACAGGGGCGGAAGCTTTCTTT.

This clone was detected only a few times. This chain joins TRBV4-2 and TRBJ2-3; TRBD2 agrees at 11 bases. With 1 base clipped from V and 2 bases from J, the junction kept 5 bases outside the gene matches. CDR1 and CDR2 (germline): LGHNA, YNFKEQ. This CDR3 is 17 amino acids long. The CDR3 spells CASSQVAGGQATDTQYF. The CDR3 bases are TGTGCCAGCAGCCAAGTAGCGGGGGGGCAGGCCACAGATACGCAGTATTTT.

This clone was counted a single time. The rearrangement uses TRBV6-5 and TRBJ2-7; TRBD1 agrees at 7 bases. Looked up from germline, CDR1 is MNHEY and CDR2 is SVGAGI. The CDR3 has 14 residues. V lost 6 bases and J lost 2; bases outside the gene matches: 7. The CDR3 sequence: CASSRDQGAYEQYF. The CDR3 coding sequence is TGTGCCAGCAGCCGGGACCAGGGGGCCTACGAGCAGTACTTC.

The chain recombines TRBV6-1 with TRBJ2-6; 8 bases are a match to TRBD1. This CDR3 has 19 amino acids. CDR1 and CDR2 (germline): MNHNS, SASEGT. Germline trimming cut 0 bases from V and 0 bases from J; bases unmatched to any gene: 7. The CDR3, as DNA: TGTGCCAGCAGTGAAGCTGTTGGGCAGGGGGCCTCTGGGGCCAACGTCCTGACTTTC. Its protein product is CASSEAVGQGASGANVLTF.

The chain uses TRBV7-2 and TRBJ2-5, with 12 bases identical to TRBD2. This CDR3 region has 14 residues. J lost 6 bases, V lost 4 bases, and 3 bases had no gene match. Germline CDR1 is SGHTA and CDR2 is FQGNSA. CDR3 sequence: CASSSSGGEKTQYF. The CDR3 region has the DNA TGTGCCAGCAGCTCTAGCGGGGGGGAAAAGACCCAGTACTTC.

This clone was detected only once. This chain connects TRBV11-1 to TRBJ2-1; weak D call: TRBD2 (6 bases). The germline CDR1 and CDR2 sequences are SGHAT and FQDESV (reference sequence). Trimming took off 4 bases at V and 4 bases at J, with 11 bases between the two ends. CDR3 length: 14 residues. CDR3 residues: CASSSIRGYNEQFF. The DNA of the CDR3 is TGTGCCAGCAGCTCCATCCGGGGGTACAATGAGCAGTTCTTC.

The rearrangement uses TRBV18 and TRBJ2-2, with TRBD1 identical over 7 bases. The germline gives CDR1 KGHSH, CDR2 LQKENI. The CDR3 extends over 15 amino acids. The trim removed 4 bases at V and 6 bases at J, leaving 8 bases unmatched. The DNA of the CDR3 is TGTGCCAGCTCACAATCGGACAGGTCCGCCGGGGAGCTGTTTTTT. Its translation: CASSQSDRSAGELFF. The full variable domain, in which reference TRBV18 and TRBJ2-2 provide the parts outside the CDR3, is NAGVMQNPRHLVRRRGQEARLRCSPMKGHSHVYWYRQLPEEGLKFMVYLQKENIIDESGMPKERFSAEFPKEGPSILRIQQVVRGDSAAYFCASSQSDRSAGELFFGEGSRLTVL.

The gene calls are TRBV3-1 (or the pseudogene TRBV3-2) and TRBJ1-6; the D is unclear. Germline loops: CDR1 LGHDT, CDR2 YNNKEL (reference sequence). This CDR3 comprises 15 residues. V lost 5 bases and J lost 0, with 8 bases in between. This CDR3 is CASSGVSSYNSPLHF. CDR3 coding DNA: TGTGCCAGCAGCGGTGTGAGCTCCTATAATTCACCCCTCCACTTT.

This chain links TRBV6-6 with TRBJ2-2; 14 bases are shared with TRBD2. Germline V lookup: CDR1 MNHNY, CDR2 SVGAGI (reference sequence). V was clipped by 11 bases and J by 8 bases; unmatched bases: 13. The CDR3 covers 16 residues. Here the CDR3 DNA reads TGTGCCTTGGGGTCCGGACTAGCGGGAGGACCTGGGGAGCTGTTTTTT. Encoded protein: CALGSGLAGGPGELFF.

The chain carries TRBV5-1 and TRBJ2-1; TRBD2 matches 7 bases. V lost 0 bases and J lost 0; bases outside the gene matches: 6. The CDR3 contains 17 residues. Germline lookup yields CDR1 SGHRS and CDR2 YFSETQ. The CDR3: CASSLEGGGSSYNEQFF. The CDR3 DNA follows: TGCGCCAGCAGCTTGGAGGGCGGGGGTAGCTCCTACAATGAGCAGTTCTTC.

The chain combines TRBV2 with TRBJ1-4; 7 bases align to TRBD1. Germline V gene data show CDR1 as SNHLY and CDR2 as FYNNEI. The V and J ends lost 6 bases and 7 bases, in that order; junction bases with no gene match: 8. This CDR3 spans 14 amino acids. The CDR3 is CASSPGGSFEKLFF. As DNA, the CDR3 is TGTGCCAGCAGCCCAGGGGGTAGTTTTGAAAAACTGTTTTTT.

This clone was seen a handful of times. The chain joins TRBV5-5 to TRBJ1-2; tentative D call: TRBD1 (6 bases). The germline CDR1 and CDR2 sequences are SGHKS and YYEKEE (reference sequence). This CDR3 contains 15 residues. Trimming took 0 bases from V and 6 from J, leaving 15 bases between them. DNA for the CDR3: TGTGCCAGCAGCTTGGAGGGGGGGCGCATCAATGGCTACACCTTC. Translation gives CASSLEGGRINGYTF.

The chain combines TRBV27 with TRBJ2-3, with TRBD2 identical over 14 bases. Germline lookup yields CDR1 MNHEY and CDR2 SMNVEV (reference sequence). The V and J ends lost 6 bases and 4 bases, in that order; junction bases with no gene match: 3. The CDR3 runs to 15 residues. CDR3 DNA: TGTGCCAGCAGAAGGACTAGCGGGGGGCCAGATACGCAGTATTTT. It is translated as CASRRTSGGPDTQYF.

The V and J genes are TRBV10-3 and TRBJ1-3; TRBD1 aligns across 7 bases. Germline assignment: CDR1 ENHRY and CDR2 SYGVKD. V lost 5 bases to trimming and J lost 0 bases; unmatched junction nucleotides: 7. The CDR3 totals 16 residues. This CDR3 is CAISKTGVSSGNTIYF. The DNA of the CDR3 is TGTGCCATCAGTAAAACAGGGGTCTCCTCTGGAAACACCATATATTTT.

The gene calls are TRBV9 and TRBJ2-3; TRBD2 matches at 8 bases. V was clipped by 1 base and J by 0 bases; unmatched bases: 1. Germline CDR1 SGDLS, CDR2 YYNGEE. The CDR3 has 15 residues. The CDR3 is CASSVSSGSTDTQYF. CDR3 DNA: TGTGCCAGCAGCGTATCTAGCGGGAGCACAGATACGCAGTATTTT. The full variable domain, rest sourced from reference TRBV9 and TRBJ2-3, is DSGVTQTPKHLITATGQRVTLRCSPRSGDLSVYWYQQSLDQGLQFLIQYYNGEERAKGNILERFSAQQFPDLHSELNLSSLELGDSALYFCASSVSSGSTDTQYFGPGTRLTVL.

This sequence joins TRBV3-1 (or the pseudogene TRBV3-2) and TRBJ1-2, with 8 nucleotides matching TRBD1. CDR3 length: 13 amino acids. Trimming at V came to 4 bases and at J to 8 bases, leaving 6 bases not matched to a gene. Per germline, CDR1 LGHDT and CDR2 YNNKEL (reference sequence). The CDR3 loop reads CASSLTGGEGYTF. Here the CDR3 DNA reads TGTGCCAGCAGCCTTACAGGGGGGGAGGGCTACACCTTC.

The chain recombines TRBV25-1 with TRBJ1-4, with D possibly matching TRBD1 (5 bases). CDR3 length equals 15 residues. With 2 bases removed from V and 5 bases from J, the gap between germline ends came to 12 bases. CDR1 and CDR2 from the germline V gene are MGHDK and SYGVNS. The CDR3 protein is CASSEQGLINEKLFF. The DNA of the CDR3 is TGTGCCAGCAGTGAACAGGGTCTAATAAATGAAAAACTGTTTTTT.

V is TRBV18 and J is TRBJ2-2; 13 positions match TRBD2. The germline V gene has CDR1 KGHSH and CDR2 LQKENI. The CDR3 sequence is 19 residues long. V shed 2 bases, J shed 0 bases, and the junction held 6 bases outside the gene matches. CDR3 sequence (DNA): TGTGCCAGCTCACCAAGGACTAGCGGGGGCTTATCGAACACCGGGGAGCTGTTTTTT. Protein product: CASSPRTSGGLSNTGELFF.

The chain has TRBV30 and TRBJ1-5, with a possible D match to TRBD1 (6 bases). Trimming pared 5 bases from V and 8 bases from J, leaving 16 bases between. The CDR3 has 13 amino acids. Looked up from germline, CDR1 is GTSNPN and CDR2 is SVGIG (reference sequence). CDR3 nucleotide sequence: TGTGCCTGGGCGCCCTCGGGGGGCGAGCCCCAGCATTTT. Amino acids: CAWAPSGGEPQHF.

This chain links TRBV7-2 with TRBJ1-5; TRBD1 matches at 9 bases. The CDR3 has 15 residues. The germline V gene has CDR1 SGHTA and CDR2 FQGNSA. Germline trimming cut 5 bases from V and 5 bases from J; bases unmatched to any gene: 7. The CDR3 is CASSPRTGVDQPQHF. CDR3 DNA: TGTGCCAGCAGCCCTAGGACAGGGGTTGATCAGCCCCAGCATTTT. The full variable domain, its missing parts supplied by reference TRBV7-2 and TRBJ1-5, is GAGVSQSPSNKVTEKGKDVELRCDPISGHTALYWYRQSLGQGLEFLIYFQGNSAPDKSGLPSDRFSAERTGGSVSTLTIQRTQQEDSAVYLCASSPRTGVDQPQHFGDGTRLSIL.

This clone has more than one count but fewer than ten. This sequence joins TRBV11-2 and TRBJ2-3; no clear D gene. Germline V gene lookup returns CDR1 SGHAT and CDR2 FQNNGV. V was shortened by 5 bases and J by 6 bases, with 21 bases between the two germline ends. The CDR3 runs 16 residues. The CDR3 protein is CASSPRGIFTLDTQYF. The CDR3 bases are TGTGCCAGCAGCCCCCGAGGAATTTTCACATTGGATACGCAGTATTTT.

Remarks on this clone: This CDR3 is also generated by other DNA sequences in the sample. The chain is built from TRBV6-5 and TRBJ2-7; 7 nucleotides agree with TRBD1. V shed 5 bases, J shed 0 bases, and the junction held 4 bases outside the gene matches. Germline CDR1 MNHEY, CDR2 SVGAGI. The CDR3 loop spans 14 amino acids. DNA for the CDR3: TGTGCCAGCAGTCGACAGGGAAGCTCCTACGAGCAGTACTTC. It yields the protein CASSRQGSSYEQYF.